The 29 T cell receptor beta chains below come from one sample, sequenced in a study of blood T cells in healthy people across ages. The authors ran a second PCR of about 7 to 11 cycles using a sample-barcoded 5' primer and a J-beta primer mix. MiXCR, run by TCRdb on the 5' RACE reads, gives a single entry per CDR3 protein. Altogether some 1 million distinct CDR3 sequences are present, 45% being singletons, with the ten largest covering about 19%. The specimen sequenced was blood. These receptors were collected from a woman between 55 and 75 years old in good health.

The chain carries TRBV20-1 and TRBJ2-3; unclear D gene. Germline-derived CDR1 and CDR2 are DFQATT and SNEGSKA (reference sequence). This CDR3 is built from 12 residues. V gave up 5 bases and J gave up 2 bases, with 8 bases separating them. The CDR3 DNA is TGCAGTGCTGGAGCTCACACAGATACGCAGTATTTT. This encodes CSAGAHTDTQYF.

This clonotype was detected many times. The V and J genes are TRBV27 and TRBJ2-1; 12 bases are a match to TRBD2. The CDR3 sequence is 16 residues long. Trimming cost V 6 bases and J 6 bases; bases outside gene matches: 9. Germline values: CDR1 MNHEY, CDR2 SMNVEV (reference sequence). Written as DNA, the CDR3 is TGTGCCAGCAGCAAGACTAGCGGGAGTTTCCCCAATGAGCAGTTCTTC. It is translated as CASSKTSGSFPNEQFF.

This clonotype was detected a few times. This chain's CDR3 is CSASPGTEDTQYF. Written as DNA, the CDR3 is TGCAGTGCTAGCCCCGGGACAGAGGATACGCAGTATTTT. V is TRBV20-1 and J is TRBJ2-3, with 7 bases identical to TRBD1. Trimming cost V 3 bases and J 6 bases; bases outside gene matches: 6. Germline CDR1 reads DFQATT; CDR2 reads SNEGSKA (reference sequence). The CDR3 contains 13 residues.

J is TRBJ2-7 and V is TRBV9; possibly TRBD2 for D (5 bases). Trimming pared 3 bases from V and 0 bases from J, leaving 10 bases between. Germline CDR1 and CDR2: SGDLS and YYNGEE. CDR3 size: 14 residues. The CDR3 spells CASSAGVLSYEQYF. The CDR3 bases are TGTGCCAGCAGCGCCGGGGTTCTCTCCTACGAGCAGTACTTC.

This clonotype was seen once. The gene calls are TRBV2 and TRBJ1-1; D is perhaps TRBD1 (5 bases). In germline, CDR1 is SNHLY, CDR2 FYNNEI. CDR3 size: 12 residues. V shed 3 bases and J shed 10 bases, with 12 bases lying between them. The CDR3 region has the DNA TGTGCCAGCAGTGAGGGGCTAGGGGCAGCTTTCTTT. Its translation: CASSEGLGAAFF.

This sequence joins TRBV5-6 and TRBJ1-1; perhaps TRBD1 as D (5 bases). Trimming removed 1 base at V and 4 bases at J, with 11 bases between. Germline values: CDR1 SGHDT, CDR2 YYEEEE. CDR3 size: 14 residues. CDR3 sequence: CASSLWGFGTEAFF. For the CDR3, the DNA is TGTGCCAGCAGCTTGTGGGGGTTCGGCACTGAAGCTTTCTTT.

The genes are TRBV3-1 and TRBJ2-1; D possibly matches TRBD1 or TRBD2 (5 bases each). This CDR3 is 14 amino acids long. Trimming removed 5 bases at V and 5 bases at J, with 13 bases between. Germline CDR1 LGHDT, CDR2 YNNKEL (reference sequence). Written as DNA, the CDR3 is TGTGCCAGCAGCTGGGGGAGAGGCAACAATGAGCAGTTCTTC. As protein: CASSWGRGNNEQFF.

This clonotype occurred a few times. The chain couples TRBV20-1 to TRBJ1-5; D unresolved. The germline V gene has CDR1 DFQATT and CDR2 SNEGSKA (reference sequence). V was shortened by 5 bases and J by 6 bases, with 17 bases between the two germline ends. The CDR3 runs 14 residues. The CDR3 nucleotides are TGCAGTGCTTCCCCTGGGGTGATAGTTCAGCCCCAGCATTTT. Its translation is CSASPGVIVQPQHF.

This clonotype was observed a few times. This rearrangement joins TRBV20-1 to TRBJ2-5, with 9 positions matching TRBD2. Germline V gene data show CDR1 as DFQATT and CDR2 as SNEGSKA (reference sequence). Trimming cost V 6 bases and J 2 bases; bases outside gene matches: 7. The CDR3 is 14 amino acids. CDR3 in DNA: TGCAGTGCGCCACTAGCGGGTCGTCAAGAGACCCAGTACTTC. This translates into CSAPLAGRQETQYF.

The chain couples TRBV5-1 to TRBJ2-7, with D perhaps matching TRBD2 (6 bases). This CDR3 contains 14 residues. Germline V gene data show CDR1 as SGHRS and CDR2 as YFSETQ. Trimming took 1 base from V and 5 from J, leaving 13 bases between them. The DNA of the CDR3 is TGCGCCAGCAGCTTGCAGGGACTGGGGAACGAGCAGTACTTC. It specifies CASSLQGLGNEQYF. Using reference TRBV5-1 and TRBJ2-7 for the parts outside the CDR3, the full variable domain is KAGVTQTPRYLIKTRGQQVTLSCSPISGHRSVSWYQQTPGQGLQFLFEYFSETQRNKGNFPGRFSGRQFSNSRSEMNVSTLELGDSALYLCASSLQGLGNEQYFGPGTRLTVT.

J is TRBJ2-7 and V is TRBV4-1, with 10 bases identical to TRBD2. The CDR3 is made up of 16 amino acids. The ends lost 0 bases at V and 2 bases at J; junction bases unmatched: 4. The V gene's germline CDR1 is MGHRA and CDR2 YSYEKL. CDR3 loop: CASSQDASGGAYEQYF. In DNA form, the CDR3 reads TGCGCCAGCAGCCAAGACGCTAGCGGGGGTGCCTACGAGCAGTACTTC.

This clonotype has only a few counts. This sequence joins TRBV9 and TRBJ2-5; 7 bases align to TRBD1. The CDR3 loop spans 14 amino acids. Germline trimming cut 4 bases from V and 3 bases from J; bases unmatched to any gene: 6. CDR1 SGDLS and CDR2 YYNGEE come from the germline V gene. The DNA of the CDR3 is TGTGCCAGCAGCCCGGGACAGTCGAAAGAGACCCAGTACTTC. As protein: CASSPGQSKETQYF.

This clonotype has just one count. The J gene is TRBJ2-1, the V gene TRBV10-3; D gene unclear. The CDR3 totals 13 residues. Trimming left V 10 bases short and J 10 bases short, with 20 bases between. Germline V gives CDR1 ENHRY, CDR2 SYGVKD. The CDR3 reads CATRMGRNYEQFF. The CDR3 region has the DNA TGTGCCACCAGGATGGGCAGGAACTACGAGCAGTTCTTC.

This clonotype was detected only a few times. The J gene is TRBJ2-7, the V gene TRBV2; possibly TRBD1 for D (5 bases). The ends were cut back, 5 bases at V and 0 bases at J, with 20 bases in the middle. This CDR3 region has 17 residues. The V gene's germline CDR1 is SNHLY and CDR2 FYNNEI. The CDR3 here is CASSPGPLTKDSYEQYF. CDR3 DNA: TGTGCCAGCAGTCCAGGGCCTTTGACAAAGGACTCCTACGAGCAGTACTTC.

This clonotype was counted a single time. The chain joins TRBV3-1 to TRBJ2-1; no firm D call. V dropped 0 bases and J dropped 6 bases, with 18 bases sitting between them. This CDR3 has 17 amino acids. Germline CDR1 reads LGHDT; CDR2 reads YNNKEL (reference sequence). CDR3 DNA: TGTGCCAGCAGCCAAGATTTTTCGGCTAGTCGCGGCAATGAGCAGTTCTTC. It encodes CASSQDFSASRGNEQFF.

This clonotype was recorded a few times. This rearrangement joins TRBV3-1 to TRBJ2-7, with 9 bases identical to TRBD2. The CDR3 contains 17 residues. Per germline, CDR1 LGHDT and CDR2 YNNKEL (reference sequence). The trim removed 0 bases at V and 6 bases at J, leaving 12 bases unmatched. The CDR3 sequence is CASSQDLGLAGSPEQYF. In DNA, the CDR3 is TGTGCCAGCAGCCAAGATCTGGGGCTAGCGGGGTCCCCCGAGCAGTACTTC.

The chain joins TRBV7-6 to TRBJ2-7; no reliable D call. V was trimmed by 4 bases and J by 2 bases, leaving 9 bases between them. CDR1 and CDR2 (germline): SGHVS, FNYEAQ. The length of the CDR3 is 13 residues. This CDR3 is CASSSREAYEQYF. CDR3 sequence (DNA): TGTGCCAGCAGCTCCAGAGAAGCCTACGAGCAGTACTTC.

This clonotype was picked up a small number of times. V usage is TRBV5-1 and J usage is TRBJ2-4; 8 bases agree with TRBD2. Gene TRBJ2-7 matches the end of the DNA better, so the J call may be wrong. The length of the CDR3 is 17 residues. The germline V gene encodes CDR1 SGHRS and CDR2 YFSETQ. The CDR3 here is CASSRGILAGTSYEQYF. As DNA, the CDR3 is TGCGCCAGCAGCCGAGGCATCTTAGCGGGAACATCCTACGAGCAGTACTTC.

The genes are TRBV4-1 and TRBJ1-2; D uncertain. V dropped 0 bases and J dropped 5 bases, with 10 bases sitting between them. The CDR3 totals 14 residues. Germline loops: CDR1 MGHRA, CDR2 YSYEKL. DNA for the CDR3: TGCGCCAGCAGCCAAGATAAGGGAGGGTATGGCTACACCTTC. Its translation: CASSQDKGGYGYTF.

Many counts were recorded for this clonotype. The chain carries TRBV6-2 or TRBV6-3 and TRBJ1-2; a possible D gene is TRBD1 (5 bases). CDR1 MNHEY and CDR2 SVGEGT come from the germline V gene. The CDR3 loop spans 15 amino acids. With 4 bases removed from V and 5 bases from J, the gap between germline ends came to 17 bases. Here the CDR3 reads CASSLFASGSYGYTF. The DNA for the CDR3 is TGTGCCAGCAGTTTGTTTGCTTCAGGGAGTTATGGCTACACCTTC.

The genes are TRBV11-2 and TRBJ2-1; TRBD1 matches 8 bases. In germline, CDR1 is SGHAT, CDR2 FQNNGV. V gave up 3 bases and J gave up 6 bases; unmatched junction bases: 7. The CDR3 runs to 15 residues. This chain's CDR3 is CASSFIGQGPNEQFF. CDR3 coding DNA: TGTGCCAGCAGCTTCATCGGACAGGGTCCCAATGAGCAGTTCTTC.

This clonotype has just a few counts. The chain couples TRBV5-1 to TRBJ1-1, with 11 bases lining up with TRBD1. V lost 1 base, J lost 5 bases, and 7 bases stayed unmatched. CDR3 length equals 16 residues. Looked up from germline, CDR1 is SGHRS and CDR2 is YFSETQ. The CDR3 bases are TGCGCCAGCAGCTTGACCCCGGGACAGGGGGGGACTGAAGCTTTCTTT. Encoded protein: CASSLTPGQGGTEAFF.

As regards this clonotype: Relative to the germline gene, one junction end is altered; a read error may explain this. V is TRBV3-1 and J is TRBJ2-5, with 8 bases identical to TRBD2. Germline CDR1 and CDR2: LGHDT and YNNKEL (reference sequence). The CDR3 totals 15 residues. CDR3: CTSSQPGLGGETQYF. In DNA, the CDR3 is TGTACCAGCAGCCAGCCGGGACTAGGGGGGGAGACCCAGTACTTC.

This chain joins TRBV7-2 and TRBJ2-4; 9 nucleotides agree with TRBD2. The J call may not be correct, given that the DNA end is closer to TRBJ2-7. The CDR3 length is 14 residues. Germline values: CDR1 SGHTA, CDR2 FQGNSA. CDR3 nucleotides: TGTGCCAGCAGCGTAGGACTAGCGTGGTACGAGCAGTACTTC. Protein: CASSVGLAWYEQYF.

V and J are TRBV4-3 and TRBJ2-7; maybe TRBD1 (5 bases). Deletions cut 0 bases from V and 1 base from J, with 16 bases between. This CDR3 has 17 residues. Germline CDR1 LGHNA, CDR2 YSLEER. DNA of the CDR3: TGCGCCAGCAGCCAAGATCTTCATGTAGACAGTTCCTACGAGCAGTACTTC. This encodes CASSQDLHVDSSYEQYF.

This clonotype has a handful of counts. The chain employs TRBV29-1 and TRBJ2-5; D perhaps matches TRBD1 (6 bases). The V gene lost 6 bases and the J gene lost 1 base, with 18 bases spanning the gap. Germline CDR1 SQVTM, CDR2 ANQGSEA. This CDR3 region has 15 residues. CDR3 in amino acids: CSVITATGFQETQYF. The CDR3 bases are TGCAGCGTAATTACGGCGACAGGATTCCAAGAGACCCAGTACTTC.

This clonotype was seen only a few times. The CDR3 is CASSQELVVNIQYF. The CDR3 region has the DNA TGTGCCAGCAGCCAGGAATTGGTTGTGAACATTCAGTACTTC. The chain employs TRBV4-2 and TRBJ2-4; D call uncertain. This CDR3 comprises 14 residues. Looked up from germline, CDR1 is LGHNA and CDR2 is YNFKEQ. Between the trimmed V and J ends, which lost 3 bases and 7 bases, there was a span of 13 bases.

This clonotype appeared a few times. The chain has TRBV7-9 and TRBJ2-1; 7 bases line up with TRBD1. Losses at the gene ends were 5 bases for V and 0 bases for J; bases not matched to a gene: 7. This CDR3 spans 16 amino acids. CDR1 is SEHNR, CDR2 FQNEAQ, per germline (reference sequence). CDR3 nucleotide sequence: TGTGCCAGCAGCGCCCAACAGGGGAGCTCCTACAATGAGCAGTTCTTC. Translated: CASSAQQGSSYNEQFF.

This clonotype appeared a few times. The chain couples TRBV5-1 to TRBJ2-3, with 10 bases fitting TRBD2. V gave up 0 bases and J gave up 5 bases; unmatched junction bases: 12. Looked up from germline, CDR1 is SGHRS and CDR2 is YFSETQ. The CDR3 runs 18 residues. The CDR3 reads CASSLALGRSGRGDTQYF. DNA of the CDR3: TGCGCCAGCAGCTTGGCTCTCGGCAGGAGCGGGAGGGGAGATACGCAGTATTTT.